This entry features one TCR beta chain sequence. Its antigen is not known. The data stem from a study of beta chain features in type 1 diabetes. The CDR3 has 16 amino acids. Trimming took 4 bases from V and 0 from J, leaving 10 bases between them. The V gene's germline CDR1 is SNHLY and CDR2 FYNNEI. The study, taken as a whole, reports: Patients' naive, central memory and Treg TCRB repertoires seemed closer to one another than those of healthy donors. Junctions at VDJ sites from type 1 diabetes patients had fewer insertions and more deletions.

Expressed TCRB transcripts were sequenced, since all the RNA that had been isolated was reverse transcribed. Using immunoSEQ multiplex PCR, the repertoire was profiled, and TCRdb retains in-frame clones only, with some absent. The table records 130,000 to 150,000 clones, around 9.3% of them present only once. What was sequenced was naive CD4+ T cells from blood. This clonotype was obtained from a man younger than 30 in good health. V and J are TRBV2 and TRBJ2-6; perhaps TRBD1 as D (5 bases). Here the CDR3 DNA reads TGTGCCAGCAGTGGACAGTCCCTCTCTGGGGCCAACGTCCTGACTTTC. This gives the protein CASSGQSLSGANVLTF. Based on the CDR3 plus reference TRBV2 and TRBJ2-6, the full variable domain is EPEVTQTPSHQVTQMGQEVILRCVPISNHLYFYWYRQILGQKVEFLVSFYNNEISEKSEIFDDQFSVERPDGSNFTLKIRSTKLEDSAMYFCASSGQSLSGANVLTFGAGSRLTVL.